This TCR beta chain originates from a study of identical twins (dated by TCRdb to the mid-2010s). In the study overall: To test whether fetal clonotypes persist, the study used deep sequencing on TCR alpha and beta repertoires from monozygotic twins, unrelated adults of various ages, and cord blood. To rule out contamination, replicate twin experiments were performed at different times with different library preparation protocols. Results and caveats for the whole study, not just this receptor: Zero-insertion analyses could be partly confounded by invariant T cells such as MAIT and iNKT, though diverse VJ usage argued against such confounding for most clonotypes. In monozygotic twins, out-of-frame TCR alpha sharing was systematically underestimated by recombination models, although the models agreed with sharing between unrelated individuals. Fewer insertions were carried by abundant cord blood beta clonotypes; a weaker similar trend was observed in young adult naive repertoires, while no such trend was observed in memory repertoires. Out-of-frame TCR alpha sequences shared between twins showed an excess of low generation-probability sequences compared with coincidental sharing between unrelated individuals. Conclusions relied on cross-sectional statistical analysis, since the same donors could not be followed over many years. A weaker excess of twin sharing was found in beta out-of-frame sequences because the signal-to-noise ratio was lowered by fewer shared sequences.

Its CDR3 holds 12 amino acids, cysteine through phenylalanine. The sequence is cut down to CDR3 DNA, 36 bases in frame from base 1. Trimming leaves V shorter by 6 bases and J shorter by 5 bases, with the junction holding 2 bases beyond the gene matches. Via the germline V gene, CDR1 is ENHRY and CDR2 SYGVKD. Every donor was a healthy Caucasian. Libraries came from 5' RACE. The sequencer listed for this sample is Illumina HiSeq 2000. Template switching added a universal primer binding site, and the final cDNA carried a unique molecular identifier that allowed TCR cDNA molecules to be counted accurately. Specific primers in the conserved constant-segment region were used to synthesize first-strand cDNA for the TCR alpha and beta chains. To control for contamination, every cDNA library carried two barcodes: a SMART-Mk sample barcode plus Illumina barcodes. TruSeq adapter sequences along with Illumina sample barcodes were introduced in two successive PCR steps. Sequencing of the TCR alpha and beta cDNA libraries was done on the Illumina HiSeq platform using custom primers. As for the original processing: MiGEC was used to process raw reads and extract unique molecular identifiers, and MiXCR was used to find CDR3 positions. For each individual, recombination models were inferred using an EM algorithm with the repgenHMM and IGoR tools. The analysis of shared clonotypes was done with the tcR package in R, with sharing normalized by the product of cloneset sizes. To study raw recombination without the effects of thymic and clonal selection, out-of-frame nonproductive sequences were analyzed. TCRdb applied fastp at Q25 and MiXCR to the public reads, then kept only in-frame beta chains. Each CDR3 protein appears once, grouped with its most common genes and DNA. TCRdb assigned the V and J calls; the authors' analysis was not used. The sample table holds 1.5 million to 2 million distinct CDR3 sequences, of which under 35% were seen once. The ten largest account for 0.27% of the sample.

This clonotype was counted many times. The target of this receptor is not known. Per-base qualities were not stored, and no clone one base away is much larger. The rearrangement combines TRBV10-3 with TRBJ2-5; 8 central bases correspond to TRBD1. The specimen was cord blood. This TCR came from a newborn girl in good health. This receptor carries the CDR3 CAIRRDRETQYF. The DNA is as follows: TGTGCCATCAGGAGGGACAGGGAGACCCAGTACTTC.